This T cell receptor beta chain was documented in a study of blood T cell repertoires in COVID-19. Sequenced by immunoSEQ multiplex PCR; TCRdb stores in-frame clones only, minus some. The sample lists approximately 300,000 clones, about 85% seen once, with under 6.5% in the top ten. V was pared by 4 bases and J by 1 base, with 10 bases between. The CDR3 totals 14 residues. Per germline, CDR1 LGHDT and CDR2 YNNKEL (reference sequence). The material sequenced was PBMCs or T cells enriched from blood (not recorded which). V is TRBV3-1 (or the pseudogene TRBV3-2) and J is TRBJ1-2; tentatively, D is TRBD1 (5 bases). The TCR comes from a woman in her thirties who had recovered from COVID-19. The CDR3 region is CASSPREDNYGYTF. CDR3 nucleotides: TGTGCCAGCAGCCCCAGGGAGGATAACTATGGCTACACCTTC.